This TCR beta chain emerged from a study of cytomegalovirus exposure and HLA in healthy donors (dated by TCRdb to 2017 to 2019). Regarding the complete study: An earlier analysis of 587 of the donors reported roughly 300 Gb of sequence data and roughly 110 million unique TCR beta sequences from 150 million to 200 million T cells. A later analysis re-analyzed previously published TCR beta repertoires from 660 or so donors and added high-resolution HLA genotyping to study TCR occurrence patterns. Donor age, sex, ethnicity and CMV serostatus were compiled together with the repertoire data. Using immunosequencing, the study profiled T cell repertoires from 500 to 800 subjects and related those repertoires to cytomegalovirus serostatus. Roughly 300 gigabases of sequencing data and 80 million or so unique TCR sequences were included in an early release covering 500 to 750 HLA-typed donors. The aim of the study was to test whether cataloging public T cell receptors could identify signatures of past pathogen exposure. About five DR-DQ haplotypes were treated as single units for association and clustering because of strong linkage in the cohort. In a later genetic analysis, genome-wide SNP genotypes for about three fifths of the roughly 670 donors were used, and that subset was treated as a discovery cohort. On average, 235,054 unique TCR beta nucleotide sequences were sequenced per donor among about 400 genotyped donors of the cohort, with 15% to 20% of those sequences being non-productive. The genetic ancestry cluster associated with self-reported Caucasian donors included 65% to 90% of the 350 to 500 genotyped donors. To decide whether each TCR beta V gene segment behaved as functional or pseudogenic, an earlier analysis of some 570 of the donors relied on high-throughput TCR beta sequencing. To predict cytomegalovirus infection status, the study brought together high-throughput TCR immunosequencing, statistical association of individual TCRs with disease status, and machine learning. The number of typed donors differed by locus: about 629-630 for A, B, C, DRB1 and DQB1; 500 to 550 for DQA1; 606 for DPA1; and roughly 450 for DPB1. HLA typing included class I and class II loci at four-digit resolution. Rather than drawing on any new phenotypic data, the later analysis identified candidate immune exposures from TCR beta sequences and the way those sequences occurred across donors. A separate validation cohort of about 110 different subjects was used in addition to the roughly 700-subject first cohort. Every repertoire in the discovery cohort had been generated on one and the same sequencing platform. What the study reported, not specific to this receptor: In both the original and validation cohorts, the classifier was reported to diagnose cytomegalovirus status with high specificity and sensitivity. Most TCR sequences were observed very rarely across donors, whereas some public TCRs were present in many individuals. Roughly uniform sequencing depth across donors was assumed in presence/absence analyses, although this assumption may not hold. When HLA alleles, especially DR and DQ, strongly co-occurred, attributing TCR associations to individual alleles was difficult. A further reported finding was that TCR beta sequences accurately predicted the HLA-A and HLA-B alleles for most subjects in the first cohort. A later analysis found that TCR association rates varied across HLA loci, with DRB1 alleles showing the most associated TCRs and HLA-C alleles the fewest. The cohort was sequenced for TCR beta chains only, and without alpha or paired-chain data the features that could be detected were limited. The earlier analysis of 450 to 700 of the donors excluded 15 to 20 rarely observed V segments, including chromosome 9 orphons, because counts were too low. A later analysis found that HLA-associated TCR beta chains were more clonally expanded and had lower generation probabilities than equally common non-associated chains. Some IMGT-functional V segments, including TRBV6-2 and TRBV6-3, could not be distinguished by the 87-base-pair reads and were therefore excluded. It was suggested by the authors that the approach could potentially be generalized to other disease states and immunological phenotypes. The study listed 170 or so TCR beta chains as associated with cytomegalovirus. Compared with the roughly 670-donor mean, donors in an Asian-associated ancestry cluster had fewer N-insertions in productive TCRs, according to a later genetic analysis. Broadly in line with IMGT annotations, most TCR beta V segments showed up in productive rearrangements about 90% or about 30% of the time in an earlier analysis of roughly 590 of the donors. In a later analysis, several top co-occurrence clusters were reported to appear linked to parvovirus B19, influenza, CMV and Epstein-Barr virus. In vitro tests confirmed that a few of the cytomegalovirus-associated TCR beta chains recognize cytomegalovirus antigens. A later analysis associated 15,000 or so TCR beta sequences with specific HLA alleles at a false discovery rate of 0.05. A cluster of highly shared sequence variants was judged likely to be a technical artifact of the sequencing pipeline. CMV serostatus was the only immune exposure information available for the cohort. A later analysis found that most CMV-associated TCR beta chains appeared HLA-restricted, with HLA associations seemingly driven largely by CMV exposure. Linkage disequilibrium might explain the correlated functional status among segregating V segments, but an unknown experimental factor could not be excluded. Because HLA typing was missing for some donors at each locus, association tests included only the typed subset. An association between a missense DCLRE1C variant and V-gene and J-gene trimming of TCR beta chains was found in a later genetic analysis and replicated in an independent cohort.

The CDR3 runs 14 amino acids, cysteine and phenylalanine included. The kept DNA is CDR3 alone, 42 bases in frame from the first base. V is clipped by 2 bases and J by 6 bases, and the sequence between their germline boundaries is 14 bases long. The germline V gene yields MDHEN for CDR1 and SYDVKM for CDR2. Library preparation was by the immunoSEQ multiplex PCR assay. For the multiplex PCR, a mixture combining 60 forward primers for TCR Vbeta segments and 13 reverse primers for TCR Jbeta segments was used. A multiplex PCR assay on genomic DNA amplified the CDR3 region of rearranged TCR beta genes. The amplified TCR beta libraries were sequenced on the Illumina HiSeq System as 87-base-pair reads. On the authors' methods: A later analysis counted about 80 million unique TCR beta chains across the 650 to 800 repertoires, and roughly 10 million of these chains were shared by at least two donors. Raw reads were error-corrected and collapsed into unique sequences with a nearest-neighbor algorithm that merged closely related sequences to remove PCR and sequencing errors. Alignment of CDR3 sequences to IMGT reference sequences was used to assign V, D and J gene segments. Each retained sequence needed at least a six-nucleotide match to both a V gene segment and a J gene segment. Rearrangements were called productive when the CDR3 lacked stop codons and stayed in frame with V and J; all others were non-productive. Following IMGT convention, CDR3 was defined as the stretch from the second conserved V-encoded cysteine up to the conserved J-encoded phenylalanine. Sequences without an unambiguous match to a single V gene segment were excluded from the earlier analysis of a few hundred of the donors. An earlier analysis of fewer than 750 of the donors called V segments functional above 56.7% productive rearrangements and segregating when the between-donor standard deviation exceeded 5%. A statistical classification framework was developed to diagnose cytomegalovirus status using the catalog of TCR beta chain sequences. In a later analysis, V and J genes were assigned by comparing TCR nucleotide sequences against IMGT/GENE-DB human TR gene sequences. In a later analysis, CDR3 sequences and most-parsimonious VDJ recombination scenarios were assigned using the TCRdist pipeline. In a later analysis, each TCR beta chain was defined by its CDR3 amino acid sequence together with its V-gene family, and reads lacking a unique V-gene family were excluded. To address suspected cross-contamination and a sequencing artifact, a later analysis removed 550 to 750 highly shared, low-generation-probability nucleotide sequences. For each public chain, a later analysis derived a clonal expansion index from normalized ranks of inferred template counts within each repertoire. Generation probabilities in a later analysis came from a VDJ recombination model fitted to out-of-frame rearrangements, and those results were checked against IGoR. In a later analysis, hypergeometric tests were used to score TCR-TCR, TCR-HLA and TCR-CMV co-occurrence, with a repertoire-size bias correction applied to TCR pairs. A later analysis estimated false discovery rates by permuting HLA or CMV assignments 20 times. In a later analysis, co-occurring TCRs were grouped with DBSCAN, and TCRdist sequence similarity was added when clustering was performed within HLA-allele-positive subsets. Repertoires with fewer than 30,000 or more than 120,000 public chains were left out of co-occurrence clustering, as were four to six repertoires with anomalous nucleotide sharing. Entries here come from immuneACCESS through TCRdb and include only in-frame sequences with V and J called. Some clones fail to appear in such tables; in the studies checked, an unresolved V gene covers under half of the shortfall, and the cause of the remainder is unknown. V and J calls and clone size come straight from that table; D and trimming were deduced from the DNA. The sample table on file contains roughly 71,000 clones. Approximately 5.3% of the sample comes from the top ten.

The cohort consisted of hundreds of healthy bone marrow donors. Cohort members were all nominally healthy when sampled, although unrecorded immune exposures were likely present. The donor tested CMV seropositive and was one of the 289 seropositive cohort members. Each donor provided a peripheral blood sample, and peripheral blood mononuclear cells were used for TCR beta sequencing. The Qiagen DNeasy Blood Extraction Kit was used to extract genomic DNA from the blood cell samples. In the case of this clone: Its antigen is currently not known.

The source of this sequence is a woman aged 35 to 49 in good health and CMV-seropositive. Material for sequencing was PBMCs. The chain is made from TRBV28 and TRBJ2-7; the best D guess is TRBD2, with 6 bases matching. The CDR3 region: CASSLTGAWGEQYF. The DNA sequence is TGTGCCAGCAGTTTAACGGGAGCATGGGGCGAGCAGTACTTC.